Reported below is one TCR beta chain. Its specificity is unknown. This entry comes from a study of cytomegalovirus exposure and HLA in healthy donors. Use of 60 Vbeta and 13 Jbeta primers characterized the PCR. The table came from immunoSEQ multiplex PCR; TCRdb's copy has only in-frame clones and leaves some out. The repertoire consists of 170,000 or so clones, with around 80% occurring once and the leading ten covering 2% to 2.5%. CDR3 length: 16 amino acids. The germline gives CDR1 SEHNR, CDR2 FQNEAQ (reference sequence). Trimming removed 4 bases from V and 4 bases from J, with 16 bases in between. General study findings and limits: It was assumed in the presence/absence analyses that sequencing depth was roughly uniform across donors.

This chain uses TRBV7-9 with TRBJ2-2; D is perhaps TRBD1 (6 bases). Sequencing input: PBMCs. This TCR was sampled from a woman aged 30 to 39 in good health and CMV-seronegative. CDR3 amino acids: CASSWVRGGVTGELFF. The CDR3 bases are TGTGCCAGCAGCTGGGTCAGGGGTGGGGTCACCGGGGAGCTGTTTTTT.